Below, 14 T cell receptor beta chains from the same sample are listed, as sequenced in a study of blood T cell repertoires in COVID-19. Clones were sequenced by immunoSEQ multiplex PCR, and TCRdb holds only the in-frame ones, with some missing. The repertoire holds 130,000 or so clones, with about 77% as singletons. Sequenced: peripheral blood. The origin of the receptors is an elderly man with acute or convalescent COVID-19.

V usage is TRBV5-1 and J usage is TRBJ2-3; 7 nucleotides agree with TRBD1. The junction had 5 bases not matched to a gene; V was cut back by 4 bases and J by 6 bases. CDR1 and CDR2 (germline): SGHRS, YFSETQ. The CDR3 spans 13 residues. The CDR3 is CASSRQGSDTQYF. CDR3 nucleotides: TGCGCCAGCAGCCGACAGGGTTCCGATACGCAGTATTTT.

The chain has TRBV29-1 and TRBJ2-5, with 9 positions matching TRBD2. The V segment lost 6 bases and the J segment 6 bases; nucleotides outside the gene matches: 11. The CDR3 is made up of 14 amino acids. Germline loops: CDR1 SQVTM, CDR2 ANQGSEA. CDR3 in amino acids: CSVVSSGAIQTQYF. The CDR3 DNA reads TGCAGCGTAGTATCTAGCGGGGCCATTCAGACCCAGTACTTC.

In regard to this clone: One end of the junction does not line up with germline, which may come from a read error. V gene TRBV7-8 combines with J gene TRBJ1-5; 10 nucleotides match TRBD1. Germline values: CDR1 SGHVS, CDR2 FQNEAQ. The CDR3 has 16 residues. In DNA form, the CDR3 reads TGTGCCAGCAGCGCCCGGGACAGGGGCGACAATCGGCCCCAGCATTTT. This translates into CASSARDRGDNRPQHF.

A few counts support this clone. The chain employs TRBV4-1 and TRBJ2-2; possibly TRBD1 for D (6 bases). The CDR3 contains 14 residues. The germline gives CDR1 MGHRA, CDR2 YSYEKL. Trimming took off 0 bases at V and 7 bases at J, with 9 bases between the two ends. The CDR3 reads CASSQDQGIGELFF. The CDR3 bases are TGCGCCAGCAGCCAAGACCAGGGGATCGGGGAGCTGTTTTTT.

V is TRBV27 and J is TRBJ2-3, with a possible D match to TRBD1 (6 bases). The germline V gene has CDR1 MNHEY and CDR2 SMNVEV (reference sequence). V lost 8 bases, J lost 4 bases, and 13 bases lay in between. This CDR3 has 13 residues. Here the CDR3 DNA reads TGTGCCAGCGCTGCAGGGGTGTCAGATACGCAGTATTTT. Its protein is CASAAGVSDTQYF.

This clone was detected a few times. The CDR3 sequence: CASSIDQGTTYGYTF. The CDR3, as DNA: TGTGCCAGTAGTATAGATCAAGGGACAACCTATGGCTACACCTTC. The gene calls are TRBV19 and TRBJ1-2; D possibly corresponds to TRBD1 (6 bases). Trimming removed 0 bases from V and 4 bases from J, with 12 bases in between. Germline CDR1 is LNHDA and CDR2 is SQIVND (reference sequence). The CDR3 consists of 15 residues.

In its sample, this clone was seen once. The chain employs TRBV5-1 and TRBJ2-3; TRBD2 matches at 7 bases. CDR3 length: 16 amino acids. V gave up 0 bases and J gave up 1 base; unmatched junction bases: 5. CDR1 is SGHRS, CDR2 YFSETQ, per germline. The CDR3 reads CASSLEGGGGTDTQYF. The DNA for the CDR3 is TGCGCCAGCAGCTTGGAGGGCGGGGGAGGCACAGATACGCAGTATTTT.

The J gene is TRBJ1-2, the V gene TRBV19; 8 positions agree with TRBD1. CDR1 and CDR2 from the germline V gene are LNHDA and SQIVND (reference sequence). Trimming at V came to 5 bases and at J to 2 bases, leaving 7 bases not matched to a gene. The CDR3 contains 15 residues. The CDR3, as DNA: TGTGCCAGTAGTCCGAAGGGACAGGCCAACTATGGCTACACCTTC. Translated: CASSPKGQANYGYTF.

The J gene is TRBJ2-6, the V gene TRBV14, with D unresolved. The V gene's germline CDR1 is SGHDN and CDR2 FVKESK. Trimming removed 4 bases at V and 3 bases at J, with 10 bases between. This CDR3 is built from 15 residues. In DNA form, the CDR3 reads TGTGCCAGCAGCCGACTTCCGGGTGGGGCCAACGTCCTGACTTTC. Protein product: CASSRLPGGANVLTF. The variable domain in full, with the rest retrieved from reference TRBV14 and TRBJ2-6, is EAGVTQFPSHSVIEKGQTVTLRCDPISGHDNLYWYRRVMGKEIKFLLHFVKESKQDESGMPNNRFLAERTGGTYSTLKVQPAELEDSGVYFCASSRLPGGANVLTFGAGSRLTVL.

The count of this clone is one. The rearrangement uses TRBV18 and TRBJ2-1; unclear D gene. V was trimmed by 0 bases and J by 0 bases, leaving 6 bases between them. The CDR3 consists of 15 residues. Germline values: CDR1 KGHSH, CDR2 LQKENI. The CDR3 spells CASSPPLSSYNEQFF. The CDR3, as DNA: TGTGCCAGCTCACCACCTTTGAGCTCCTACAATGAGCAGTTCTTC.

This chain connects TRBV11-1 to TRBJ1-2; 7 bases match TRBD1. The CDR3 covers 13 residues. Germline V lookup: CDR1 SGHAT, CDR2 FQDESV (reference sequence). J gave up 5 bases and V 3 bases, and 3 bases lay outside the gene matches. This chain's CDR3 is CASSLDRRYGYTF. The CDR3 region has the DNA TGTGCCAGCAGCTTGGACAGGCGGTATGGCTACACCTTC.

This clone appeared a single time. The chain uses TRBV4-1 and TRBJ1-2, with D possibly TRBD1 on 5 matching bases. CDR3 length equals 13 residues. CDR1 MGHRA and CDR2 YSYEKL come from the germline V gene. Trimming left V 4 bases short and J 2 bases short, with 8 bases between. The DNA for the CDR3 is TGCGCCAGCAGCCGCGGGGCGAACTATGGCTACACCTTC. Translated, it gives CASSRGANYGYTF.

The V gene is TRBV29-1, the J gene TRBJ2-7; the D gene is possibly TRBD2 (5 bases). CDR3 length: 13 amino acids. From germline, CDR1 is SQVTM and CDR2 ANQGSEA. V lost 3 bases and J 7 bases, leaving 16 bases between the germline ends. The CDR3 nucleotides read TGCAGCGTTGACCCCAGTCTTACGGGGGAGCAGTACTTC. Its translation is CSVDPSLTGEQYF.

The chain's CDR3 is CASRLLVSNQPQHF. CDR3 DNA sequence: TGTGCCAGTAGATTACTAGTCAGCAATCAGCCCCAGCATTTT. The rearrangement uses TRBV19 and TRBJ1-5; D remains ambiguous. Looked up from germline, CDR1 is LNHDA and CDR2 is SQIVND (reference sequence). V shed 6 bases and J shed 1 base, with 10 bases lying between them. The CDR3 loop spans 14 amino acids.